The clone carrying this T cell receptor (beta chain) has at least ten counts. This CDR3 contains 14 residues. CDR1 and CDR2 from the germline V gene are SQVTM and ANQGSEA. V lost 7 bases, J lost 3 bases, and 10 bases stayed unmatched. Profiling of TCR beta VDJ combinations and CDR3 sequences used genomic DNA as template. TCRdb ran MiXCR on the reads and lists one entry per CDR3 protein. The sample lists fewer than 250,000 distinct CDR3 sequences, around 50% occurring once. The data derive from a study of CD8+CD57+ T cells in acquired aplastic anemia. For sequencing, patients were chosen who had shown expansion of CD8+CD57+ cells by flow cytometry.

The clonotype comes from a human donor with aplastic anemia. The sample taken for sequencing was sorted CD4+, CD8+, or CD8+CD57+ T cells (not recorded which) from PBMCs. The V call is TRBV29-1, the J call TRBJ1-1; 8 nucleotides align to TRBD1. The CDR3 loop reads CSASTGEADTEAFF. DNA of the CDR3: TGCAGCGCCTCGACAGGGGAGGCTGACACTGAAGCTTTCTTT. The full variable domain, in which reference TRBV29-1 and TRBJ1-1 provide the parts outside the CDR3, is SAVISQKPSRDICQRGTSLTIQCQVDSQVTMMFWYRQQPGQSLTLIATANQGSEATYESGFVIDKFPISRPNLTFSTLTVSNMSPEDSSIYLCSASTGEADTEAFFGQGTRLTVV.